The 2 T cell receptor beta chains listed next were all sequenced from one sample in a study of CD8 T cells in Susac syndrome. Reverse transcription used about 0.45 to 1 ug RNA and random hexamers. TCRdb reprocessed the immunoSEQ multiplex PCR reads with MiXCR, giving one entry per CDR3 protein. The sample has tens of thousands of distinct CDR3 sequences, approximately 90% seen once. Material for sequencing was CD8+ T cells from PBMCs. Every receptor here comes from a human donor in good health.

The chain joins TRBV4-3 to TRBJ2-1, with 11 nucleotides matching TRBD2. V lost 6 bases, J lost 2 bases, and 3 bases stayed unmatched. Germline loops: CDR1 LGHNA, CDR2 YSLEER. This CDR3 has 15 amino acids. The CDR3 region is CASSIAGGTYNEQFF. In nucleotides, the CDR3 is TGCGCCAGCAGTATAGCGGGGGGGACCTACAATGAGCAGTTCTTC.

V and J are TRBV9 and TRBJ2-7; D remains unclear. Germline V gene sequence: CDR1 SGDLS, CDR2 YYNGEE. This CDR3 region has 14 residues. Trimming stripped 4 bases from V and 2 bases from J, with 13 bases between. CDR3 region: CASSTSDGPYEQYF. As DNA, the CDR3 is TGTGCCAGCAGCACATCCGACGGACCCTACGAGCAGTACTTC.